Below, 27 T cell receptor beta chains from the same sample are listed, as sequenced in a study of T cell changes during pregnancy in multiple sclerosis. Data came from immunoSEQ multiplex PCR; TCRdb stores just in-frame clones and leaves some out. This sample has tens of thousands of clones; roughly nine tenths occur once, and the top ten carry roughly 2%. The input for sequencing was peripheral blood, taken in the third trimester of pregnancy. The receptors were gathered from a female donor in good health, enrolled as a control in a pregnancy study.

This sequence joins TRBV30 and TRBJ1-1; 7 bases are a match to TRBD1. Germline CDR1 and CDR2: GTSNPN and SVGIG (reference sequence). This CDR3 has 13 amino acids. Unmatched junction bases numbered 3, after V lost 2 bases and J lost 3 bases. As DNA, the CDR3 is TGTGCCTGGAGTTACGGACAGGACACTGAAGCTTTCTTT. Its protein product is CAWSYGQDTEAFF.

The gene calls are TRBV4-1 and TRBJ2-7, with D unresolved. Germline CDR1 is MGHRA and CDR2 is YSYEKL. The ends were cut back, 0 bases at V and 3 bases at J, with 12 bases in the middle. This CDR3 comprises 15 residues. As DNA, the CDR3 is TGCGCCAGCAGCCAAGAATGGCAGGCGAACTACGAGCAGTACTTC. The encoded protein is CASSQEWQANYEQYF.

V is TRBV7-9 and J is TRBJ1-4; tentatively, D is TRBD1 (5 bases). The V gene lost 5 bases and the J gene lost 5 bases, with 15 bases spanning the gap. The V gene's germline CDR1 is SEHNR and CDR2 FQNEAQ (reference sequence). The CDR3 contains 15 residues. The CDR3: CASSPGGGRNEKLFF. CDR3 DNA sequence: TGTGCCAGCAGCCCCGGGGGGGGTAGGAATGAAAAACTGTTTTTT.

A single count supports this clone. The rearrangement uses TRBV11-2 and TRBJ1-2; possibly TRBD1 for D (5 bases). From germline, CDR1 is SGHAT and CDR2 FQNNGV. The CDR3 has 12 residues. V gave up 7 bases and J gave up 3 bases, with 9 bases separating them. CDR3 nucleotides: TGTGCCAGCACCATAGGGGACTATGGCTACACCTTC. Residues: CASTIGDYGYTF.

V usage is TRBV7-2 and J usage is TRBJ2-1, with D perhaps matching TRBD1 (5 bases). The CDR3 has 12 amino acids. Trimming took off 2 bases at V and 6 bases at J, with 5 bases between the two ends. The germline V gene has CDR1 SGHTA and CDR2 FQGNSA. CDR3 nucleotide sequence: TGTGCCAGCAGCTTACAGGGCAATGAGCAGTTCTTC. It yields the protein CASSLQGNEQFF.

This rearrangement joins TRBV10-2 to TRBJ2-7; 8 nucleotides agree with TRBD1. The V and J ends lost 11 bases and 0 bases, in that order; junction bases with no gene match: 6. The CDR3 length is 13 residues. Germline assignment: CDR1 WSHSY and CDR2 SAAADI. CDR3 loop: CAGGQGSSYEQYF. The CDR3, as DNA: TGCGCCGGAGGACAGGGTAGCTCCTACGAGCAGTACTTC.

The rearrangement uses TRBV6-1 and TRBJ1-4; TRBD1 is a possible D gene (5 bases). Trimming removed 4 bases at V and 8 bases at J, with 11 bases between. Germline assignment: CDR1 MNHNS and CDR2 SASEGT. This CDR3 is built from 13 residues. Here the CDR3 DNA reads TGTGCCAGCAGTGGACAGTCCCAAGAAAAACTGTTTTTT. Translating it yields CASSGQSQEKLFF.

This rearrangement joins TRBV6-1 to TRBJ1-6, with D hard to call. CDR1 is MNHNS, CDR2 SASEGT, per germline. This CDR3 is built from 14 residues. V lost 4 bases to trimming and J lost 11 bases, with 15 bases between them. CDR3 in amino acids: CASSAGSSETPLHF. CDR3 DNA: TGTGCCAGCAGTGCGGGGAGCTCGGAAACACCCCTCCACTTT.

This sequence joins TRBV19 and TRBJ1-1; D gene ambiguous. Trimming took 7 bases from V and 1 from J, leaving 16 bases between them. The CDR3 totals 15 residues. The germline gives CDR1 LNHDA, CDR2 SQIVND (reference sequence). In nucleotides, the CDR3 is TGTGCCAGTACCCCCGACATCACCGGGAACACTGAAGCTTTCTTT. Its protein product is CASTPDITGNTEAFF.

The CDR3 DNA is TGCAGCGTTGAAGAGGGGGGGAATGAGCAGTTCTTC. Amino acids: CSVEEGGNEQFF. The rearrangement uses TRBV29-1 and TRBJ2-1, with 7 bases identical to TRBD2. Germline lookup yields CDR1 SQVTM and CDR2 ANQGSEA. The CDR3 loop spans 12 amino acids. V was clipped by 0 bases and J by 7 bases; unmatched bases: 0.

V is TRBV19 and J is TRBJ1-5, with 8 bases that match TRBD1. This CDR3 has 15 amino acids. The V gene end was trimmed by 7 bases and the J gene end by 7 bases; junction bases not matched to a gene: 12. In germline, CDR1 is LNHDA, CDR2 SQIVND (reference sequence). The CDR3 region is CASKQDREQWQPQHF. In nucleotides, the CDR3 is TGTGCCAGTAAACAGGACAGGGAACAATGGCAGCCCCAGCATTTT.

The genes are TRBV7-3 and TRBJ2-2, with a weak D call TRBD1 (5 bases). There are 14 residues in the CDR3. Trimming cost V 6 bases and J 4 bases, with 12 bases left between them. CDR1 and CDR2 from the germline V gene are SGHTA and FQGTGA. CDR3 in amino acids: CASSQGSSTGELFF. The CDR3 DNA follows: TGTGCCAGCAGTCAGGGTTCGAGCACCGGGGAGCTGTTTTTT.

The chain employs TRBV7-8 and TRBJ1-6; 7 nucleotides agree with TRBD1. With 1 base clipped from V and 6 bases from J, the junction kept 3 bases outside the gene matches. This CDR3 comprises 15 residues. In germline, CDR1 is SGHVS, CDR2 FQNEAQ. The CDR3 sequence is CASSLGDRINSPLHF. The CDR3 DNA sequence: TGTGCCAGCAGCTTAGGGGACAGAATTAATTCACCCCTCCACTTT.

The chain has TRBV7-8 and TRBJ1-1, with 7 bases aligning to TRBD1. CDR3 size: 17 residues. Trimming at V came to 2 bases and at J to 3 bases, leaving 12 bases not matched to a gene. In germline, CDR1 is SGHVS, CDR2 FQNEAQ. The CDR3 protein is CASSLRGTALPHTEAFF. In nucleotides, the CDR3 is TGTGCCAGCAGCTTACGCGGGACAGCCCTGCCACACACTGAAGCTTTCTTT.

This clone was detected once. The rearrangement uses TRBV7-9 and TRBJ2-5; D possibly corresponds to TRBD1 (6 bases). Between the trimmed V and J ends, which lost 5 bases and 6 bases, there was a span of 16 bases. Germline V gene sequence: CDR1 SEHNR, CDR2 FQNEAQ (reference sequence). This CDR3 is built from 14 residues. CDR3 coding DNA: TGTGCCAGCAGCCCCGTAGGGGGTGGGCAGACCCAGTACTTC. Translation: CASSPVGGGQTQYF.

The chain combines TRBV4-2 with TRBJ1-4, with 7 positions matching TRBD1. Germline V CDR1 and CDR2: LGHNA, YNFKEQ. The V segment lost 0 bases and the J segment 6 bases; nucleotides outside the gene matches: 4. This CDR3 has 15 amino acids. The CDR3 spells CASSQEEGAYEKLFF. DNA for the CDR3: TGTGCCAGCAGCCAAGAGGAGGGGGCGTATGAAAAACTGTTTTTT.

This clone was found once. The J gene is TRBJ2-7, the V gene TRBV7-9; D may be TRBD2 (5 bases). Deletions cut 5 bases from V and 0 bases from J, with 14 bases between. The CDR3 is made up of 15 amino acids. Looked up from germline, CDR1 is SEHNR and CDR2 is FQNEAQ (reference sequence). The CDR3 DNA sequence: TGTGCCAGCAGCCGCGAGGGTCTGAGCTCCTACGAGCAGTACTTC. Protein product: CASSREGLSSYEQYF. Variable domain in full (rest from reference TRBV7-9 and TRBJ2-7): DTGVSQNPRHKITKRGQNVTFRCDPISEHNRLYWYRQTLGQGPEFLTYFQNEAQLEKSRLLSDRFSAERPKGSFSTLEIQRTEQGDSAMYLCASSREGLSSYEQYFGPGTRLTVT.

This chain joins TRBV4-1 and TRBJ2-2; D remains unclear. The CDR3 is 13 amino acids. In germline, CDR1 is MGHRA, CDR2 YSYEKL. Between the trimmed V and J ends, which lost 3 bases and 1 base, there was a span of 3 bases. As DNA, the CDR3 is TGCGCCAGCAGCCACGGGAACACCGGGGAGCTGTTTTTT. It encodes CASSHGNTGELFF.

This clone turned up a few times. The rearrangement links TRBV4-1 to TRBJ1-1; 7 bases map to TRBD1. The CDR3 totals 14 residues. Germline V gene data show CDR1 as MGHRA and CDR2 as YSYEKL. V dropped 4 bases and J dropped 4; count of bases not matched to a gene: 6. The CDR3 loop is CASSRLGGGTEAFF. CDR3 DNA sequence: TGCGCCAGCAGCCGATTAGGGGGCGGCACTGAAGCTTTCTTT.

The chain recombines TRBV6-6 with TRBJ2-7, with a weak D call TRBD1 (6 bases). CDR1 is MNHNY, CDR2 SVGAGI, per germline (reference sequence). There are 16 residues in the CDR3. The V and J ends lost 10 bases and 0 bases respectively, with 22 bases between them. The CDR3 sequence: CAIRKGVRGGSYEQYF. In nucleotides, the CDR3 is TGTGCCATCCGCAAGGGGGTCAGGGGCGGCTCCTACGAGCAGTACTTC.

The rearrangement links TRBV28 to TRBJ1-4; TRBD1 is a possible D gene (5 bases). The CDR3 extends over 15 amino acids. Trimming removed 7 bases at V and 5 bases at J, with 17 bases between. From germline, CDR1 is MDHEN and CDR2 SYDVKM. This CDR3 reads CASKRAGQSNEKLFF. The CDR3 DNA reads as TGTGCCAGCAAACGGGCCGGACAATCGAATGAAAAACTGTTTTTT.

This sequence joins TRBV27 and TRBJ2-7, with TRBD2 matching 10 bases. J was trimmed by 5 bases and V by 7 bases; bases with no gene match: 5. This CDR3 has 13 amino acids. Germline V gives CDR1 MNHEY, CDR2 SMNVEV (reference sequence). Written as DNA, the CDR3 is TGTGCCAGCAAGGCTAGCGGGAGTCACGAGCAGTACTTC. Translation gives CASKASGSHEQYF.

This sequence joins TRBV6-1 and TRBJ1-4; D is possibly TRBD1 (5 bases). In germline, CDR1 is MNHNS, CDR2 SASEGT. This CDR3 spans 12 amino acids. V lost 4 bases, J lost 16 bases, and 16 bases lay in between. The CDR3 bases are TGTGCCAGCAGTGCGAAAGGGGTTTTTCAGTTTTTT. It yields the protein CASSAKGVFQFF.

This clone was detected only once. The chain has TRBV7-9 and TRBJ2-1; TRBD1 aligns across 8 bases. V lost 1 base to trimming and J lost 11 bases; unmatched junction nucleotides: 4. Germline CDR1 is SEHNR and CDR2 is FQNEAQ (reference sequence). The CDR3 loop spans 13 amino acids. CDR3 sequence: CASSLGQGRKQFF. The CDR3 bases are TGTGCCAGCAGCTTAGGACAGGGGAGAAAGCAGTTCTTC.

The sample holds one count of this clone. This chain connects TRBV6-1 to TRBJ1-5; D is unresolved. The CDR3 totals 13 residues. With 10 bases removed from V and 0 bases from J, the gap between germline ends came to 10 bases. The germline V gene has CDR1 MNHNS and CDR2 SASEGT. Here the CDR3 reads CAIQPPSNQPQHF. For the CDR3, the DNA is TGTGCCATACAGCCCCCTAGCAATCAGCCCCAGCATTTT.

The J gene is TRBJ2-5, the V gene TRBV2, with 7 bases that match TRBD1. CDR1 SNHLY and CDR2 FYNNEI come from the germline V gene. The V segment lost 6 bases and the J segment 5 bases; nucleotides outside the gene matches: 3. The CDR3 runs to 12 residues. The CDR3 loop reads CASSGQAETQYF. Written as DNA, the CDR3 is TGTGCCAGCAGCGGACAGGCCGAGACCCAGTACTTC. The full variable domain, completed using reference TRBV2 and TRBJ2-5, is EPEVTQTPSHQVTQMGQEVILRCVPISNHLYFYWYRQILGQKVEFLVSFYNNEISEKSEIFDDQFSVERPDGSNFTLKIRSTKLEDSAMYFCASSGQAETQYFGPGTRLLVL.

The rearrangement joins TRBV7-9 to TRBJ2-5, with TRBD1 identical over 8 bases. CDR3 length: 16 residues. Looked up from germline, CDR1 is SEHNR and CDR2 is FQNEAQ (reference sequence). J was trimmed by 5 bases and V by 5 bases; bases with no gene match: 13. CDR3: CASSLQAGQGRETQYF. CDR3 nucleotide sequence: TGTGCCAGCAGCCTGCAAGCCGGACAGGGCCGTGAGACCCAGTACTTC. Full variable domain (missing parts from reference TRBV7-9 and TRBJ2-5): DTGVSQNPRHKITKRGQNVTFRCDPISEHNRLYWYRQTLGQGPEFLTYFQNEAQLEKSRLLSDRFSAERPKGSFSTLEIQRTEQGDSAMYLCASSLQAGQGRETQYFGPGTRLLVL.